The 21 T cell receptor beta chains listed next were all sequenced from one sample in a study of blood T cells in healthy people across ages. Next came a second PCR, run for roughly 6 to 11 cycles, which used a sample-barcoded 5' primer along with a J-beta primer mix. TCRdb called the 5' RACE reads again in MiXCR, with one record for every CDR3 protein. The sample has approximately 2,000,000 distinct CDR3 sequences; about two fifths are singletons. Sequenced sample: blood. The receptors here all came from a human donor in good health.

The CDR3 protein is CAWSVSGGGQPQHF. The CDR3 bases are TGTGCCTGGAGTGTATCGGGTGGCGGTCAGCCCCAGCATTTT. V is TRBV30 and J is TRBJ1-5; D remains ambiguous. V was pared by 0 bases and J by 6 bases, with 12 bases between. Germline-derived CDR1 and CDR2 are GTSNPN and SVGIG (reference sequence). The CDR3 consists of 14 residues. Supplemented by reference TRBV30 and TRBJ1-5, the full variable domain reads SQTIHQWPATLVQPVGSPLSLECTVEGTSNPNLYWYRQAAGRGLQLLFYSVGIGQISSEVPQNLSASRPQDRQFILSSKKLLLSDSGFYLCAWSVSGGGQPQHFGDGTRLSIL.

This clonotype appeared a few times. V is TRBV15 and J is TRBJ2-7; no reliable D call. This CDR3 spans 13 amino acids. V lost 8 bases to trimming and J lost 0 bases, with 11 bases between them. Germline values: CDR1 LNHNV, CDR2 YYDKDF (reference sequence). This chain's CDR3 is CATESARSYEQYF. The CDR3 DNA sequence: TGTGCCACCGAGTCGGCGCGCTCCTACGAGCAGTACTTC.

J is TRBJ2-7 and V is TRBV20-1, with D hard to call. V was clipped by 8 bases and J by 2 bases, with 16 bases between them. The CDR3 has 13 residues. Germline lookup yields CDR1 DFQATT and CDR2 SNEGSKA (reference sequence). CDR3 sequence reads: CSIRAAPTYEQYF. CDR3 sequence (DNA): TGCAGTATAAGGGCGGCTCCGACCTACGAGCAGTACTTC.

This sequence joins TRBV20-1 and TRBJ1-1; TRBD1 agrees at 7 bases. The junction had 3 bases not matched to a gene; V was cut back by 5 bases and J by 3 bases. Germline CDR1 reads DFQATT; CDR2 reads SNEGSKA (reference sequence). This CDR3 region has 12 residues. The CDR3 protein is CSAWQGDTEAFF. CDR3 coding DNA: TGCAGTGCTTGGCAGGGGGACACTGAAGCTTTCTTT.

This clonotype was recorded a few times. The chain recombines TRBV20-1 with TRBJ1-2; D is undetermined. The CDR3 contains 15 residues. In germline, CDR1 is DFQATT, CDR2 SNEGSKA (reference sequence). Trimming shortened V by 0 bases and J by 4 bases, and 15 bases separated the two germline ends. The CDR3: CSARDLVRSGYGYTF. The DNA for the CDR3 is TGCAGTGCTAGAGATCTGGTCAGGTCAGGCTATGGCTACACCTTC.

The J gene is TRBJ1-1, the V gene TRBV30; tentative D call: TRBD1 (6 bases). The CDR3 covers 13 residues. The germline gives CDR1 GTSNPN, CDR2 SVGIG (reference sequence). With 2 bases removed from V and 4 bases from J, the gap between germline ends came to 11 bases. Here the CDR3 DNA reads TGTGCCTGGAGTCCGGGACATGGCACTGAAGCTTTCTTT. Its protein product is CAWSPGHGTEAFF. Full variable domain (remainder filled in from reference TRBV30 and TRBJ1-1): SQTIHQWPATLVQPVGSPLSLECTVEGTSNPNLYWYRQAAGRGLQLLFYSVGIGQISSEVPQNLSASRPQDRQFILSSKKLLLSDSGFYLCAWSPGHGTEAFFGQGTRLTVV.

This chain links TRBV10-3 with TRBJ2-7; 13 positions match TRBD2. Germline loops: CDR1 ENHRY, CDR2 SYGVKD. V trimming: 0 bases; J trimming: 3 bases; junction bases outside the gene matches: 2. This CDR3 comprises 16 residues. For the CDR3, the DNA is TGTGCCATCAGTGAGTCGACTAGCGGGGGGCTCTACGAGCAGTACTTC. This gives the protein CAISESTSGGLYEQYF.

The chain recombines TRBV4-1 with TRBJ2-3; D is undetermined. Germline CDR1 reads MGHRA; CDR2 reads YSYEKL. V gave up 4 bases and J gave up 2 bases, with 10 bases separating them. The CDR3 has 14 amino acids. The DNA for the CDR3 is TGCGCCAGCAGCCCTGTCACCTTCACAGATACGCAGTATTTT. Translation gives CASSPVTFTDTQYF.

This clonotype was picked up a small number of times. The chain recombines TRBV12-3 or TRBV12-4 with TRBJ2-3, with TRBD2 matching 11 bases. V trimming: 6 bases; J trimming: 0 bases; junction bases outside the gene matches: 8. The CDR3 is 17 residues long. The CDR3 here is CASSRRLAGLSTDTQYF. As DNA, the CDR3 is TGTGCCAGCAGCCGGAGACTAGCGGGGTTAAGCACAGATACGCAGTATTTT.

The chain joins TRBV12-3 or TRBV12-4 to TRBJ2-5; unclear D gene. Trimming removed 6 bases from V and 5 bases from J, with 13 bases in between. The CDR3 loop spans 13 amino acids. CDR3 bases: TGTGCCAGCAGCCGAATCAGCTGGGAGACCCAGTACTTC. Translated: CASSRISWETQYF.

This sequence joins TRBV11-3 and TRBJ1-2; 8 bases are a match to TRBD1. The CDR3 covers 13 residues. Germline V lookup: CDR1 SGHNT, CDR2 YENEEA. V lost 3 bases to trimming and J lost 7 bases; unmatched junction nucleotides: 4. CDR3 bases: TGTGCCAGCAGCTTGAACAGGGGGTTTGGCTACACCTTC. Encoded protein: CASSLNRGFGYTF.

The chain couples TRBV12-3 or TRBV12-4 to TRBJ2-1, with D uncertain. Trimming cost V 2 bases and J 10 bases, with 18 bases left between them. The CDR3 is 15 amino acids. DNA for the CDR3: TGTGCCAGCAGTTTATTCCCCCCCGGCTCCTACGAGCAGTTCTTC. Translated: CASSLFPPGSYEQFF.

The chain recombines TRBV20-1 with TRBJ2-3, with 7 bases identical to TRBD2. The CDR3 contains 14 residues. CDR1 DFQATT and CDR2 SNEGSKA come from the germline V gene (reference sequence). The J segment lost 2 bases and the V segment lost 1 base, leaving 3 bases of the junction unmatched. The CDR3 sequence: CSARVLAVTDTQYF. The CDR3 coding sequence is TGCAGTGCTAGAGTGCTAGCGGTCACAGATACGCAGTATTTT.

This chain links TRBV5-1 with TRBJ1-1; no firm D call. CDR3 length equals 14 residues. Germline CDR1 SGHRS, CDR2 YFSETQ. The V gene lost 1 base and the J gene lost 1 base, with 8 bases spanning the gap. CDR3 amino acids: CASSLNRANTEAFF. CDR3 bases: TGCGCCAGCAGCTTGAACCGGGCGAACACTGAAGCTTTCTTT.

The sample holds a few counts of this clonotype. The V call is TRBV2, the J call TRBJ2-1; 7 bases are shared with TRBD2. Germline loops: CDR1 SNHLY, CDR2 FYNNEI. This CDR3 contains 14 residues. Trimming removed 6 bases from V and 9 bases from J; junction bases left unmatched: 11. Written as DNA, the CDR3 is TGTGCCAGCAGGGGGCCCCGGGGGGTCACTGAGCAGTTCTTC. Amino acid sequence: CASRGPRGVTEQFF.

The genes are TRBV6-5 and TRBJ1-2; tentative D call: TRBD1 (6 bases). V was shortened by 3 bases and J by 3 bases, with 14 bases between the two germline ends. The CDR3 extends over 15 amino acids. Germline CDR1 MNHEY, CDR2 SVGAGI. CDR3 region: CASSYTGSNYYGYTF. DNA of the CDR3: TGTGCCAGCAGTTATACAGGGAGCAACTACTATGGCTACACCTTC.

This clonotype was counted between two and nine times. The V and J genes are TRBV2 and TRBJ2-4, with 7 bases that match TRBD1. The J segment lost 13 bases and the V segment lost 5 bases, leaving 17 bases of the junction unmatched. This CDR3 is 15 amino acids long. The germline V gene has CDR1 SNHLY and CDR2 FYNNEI. The CDR3 DNA is TGTGCCAGCAGTAACCGTCGGACAGGCTCGGGTGAGCAGTACTTC. Translation: CASSNRRTGSGEQYF.

This chain joins TRBV7-2 and TRBJ2-7; 8 bases agree with TRBD1. The DNA end is more similar to TRBJ2-5, so the J call may be wrong. Germline values: CDR1 SGHTA, CDR2 FQGNSA. The CDR3 is 16 residues long. The CDR3 nucleotides read TGTGCCAGCAGCTTATTCCCAGGGGGCTCTGGAGAGACCCAGTACTTC. Protein: CASSLFPGGSGETQYF.

In its sample, this clonotype was seen a few times. This sequence joins TRBV20-1 and TRBJ2-6, with no clear D. V lost 3 bases to trimming and J lost 1 base, with 13 bases between them. The germline V gene has CDR1 DFQATT and CDR2 SNEGSKA (reference sequence). The CDR3 length is 16 residues. CDR3 residues: CSASAHGLSGANVLTF. In DNA, the CDR3 is TGCAGTGCTAGTGCACATGGCCTTTCTGGGGCCAACGTCCTGACTTTC.

The chain uses TRBV5-5 and TRBJ2-5, with D perhaps TRBD1 (5 bases). The CDR3 runs to 15 residues. V was pared by 3 bases and J by 1 base, with 13 bases between. Germline loops: CDR1 SGHKS, CDR2 YYEKEE (reference sequence). CDR3 protein: CASSYPTGVQETQYF. In DNA form, the CDR3 reads TGTGCCAGCAGCTACCCCACAGGAGTCCAAGAGACCCAGTACTTC.

This clonotype has only a few counts. CDR3 residues: CASSFSGSGADTQYF. The CDR3 bases are TGTGCCAGCAGCTTTAGCGGTTCTGGCGCAGATACGCAGTATTTT. The chain is built from TRBV7-3 and TRBJ2-3; possibly TRBD2 for D (6 bases). The V gene lost 3 bases and the J gene lost 4 bases, with 14 bases spanning the gap. The CDR3 runs 15 residues. The V gene's germline CDR1 is SGHTA and CDR2 FQGTGA.